These 10 T cell receptor beta chains share one sample of origin, sequenced in a study of T cell responses to AZD1222 COVID-19 vaccine. The table came from immunoSEQ multiplex PCR; TCRdb's copy has only in-frame clones and leaves some out. The sample lists over 100,000 clones, nearly 90% occurring once. The material sequenced was peripheral blood, taken on day 0 of MenACWY control vaccination. The receptor set was obtained from an adult in good health.

On this clone itself: Other DNA sequences in the same sample also yield this CDR3. The rearrangement joins TRBV4-1 to TRBJ2-5; the D gene is possibly TRBD2 (7 bases). V shed 0 bases and J shed 5 bases, with 13 bases lying between them. The CDR3 spans 15 residues. Germline assignment: CDR1 MGHRA and CDR2 YSYEKL. The CDR3 region has the DNA TGCGCCAGCAGCCAAGATGGGGGGGGCGGCGAGACCCAGTACTTC. Its protein product is CASSQDGGGGETQYF.

The chain carries TRBV6-5 and TRBJ2-2; TRBD2 matches at 8 bases. CDR3 length: 15 residues. Germline CDR1 is MNHEY and CDR2 is SVGAGI. V lost 6 bases and J lost 5; bases outside the gene matches: 8. CDR3 bases: TGTGCCAGCAGCCCACCGGGGGGGCGGACCGGGGAGCTGTTTTTT. It translates to CASSPPGGRTGELFF.

The chain joins TRBV11-2 to TRBJ2-1; D gene unclear. Germline V gene lookup returns CDR1 SGHAT and CDR2 FQNNGV. Deletions cut 3 bases from V and 9 bases from J, with 9 bases between. The CDR3 runs to 12 residues. This CDR3 reads CASSLLRREQFF. The CDR3 nucleotides are TGTGCCAGCAGCTTGTTGCGACGTGAGCAGTTCTTC.

The chain carries TRBV5-4 and TRBJ2-5; D perhaps matches TRBD1 (6 bases). Deletions cut 4 bases from V and 5 bases from J, with 12 bases between. In germline, CDR1 is SGHNT, CDR2 YYREEE (reference sequence). This CDR3 is built from 13 residues. CDR3 coding DNA: TGTGCCAGCAGCCCCAGGGGCTGGGAGACCCAGTACTTC. This codes for CASSPRGWETQYF.

The J gene is TRBJ2-1, the V gene TRBV3-1 (or the pseudogene TRBV3-2), with 10 nucleotides matching TRBD1. The CDR3 consists of 13 residues. Germline V CDR1 and CDR2: LGHDT, YNNKEL (reference sequence). V was pared by 5 bases and J by 9 bases, with 4 bases of the junction left unmatched. The CDR3 DNA reads as TGTGCCAGCAGCGGGGACAGGGGCCCTGAGCAGTTCTTC. It encodes CASSGDRGPEQFF.

The rearrangement joins TRBV19 to TRBJ1-4; no clear D. Germline CDR1 reads LNHDA; CDR2 reads SQIVND (reference sequence). CDR3 length: 15 amino acids. Trimming took off 6 bases at V and 0 bases at J, with 11 bases between the two ends. CDR3 coding DNA: TGTGCCAGTAGCCCAACCAGTGCAACTAATGAAAAACTGTTTTTT. Its translation is CASSPTSATNEKLFF.

The V and J genes are TRBV3-1 (or the pseudogene TRBV3-2) and TRBJ2-7; the match to TRBD1 covers 7 bases. J gave up 2 bases and V 3 bases, and 1 base lay outside the gene matches. Germline V gives CDR1 LGHDT, CDR2 YNNKEL (reference sequence). The CDR3 runs 13 residues. The CDR3: CASSQQGAYEQYF. The CDR3, as DNA: TGTGCCAGCAGCCAGCAGGGGGCCTACGAGCAGTACTTC.

This chain uses TRBV6-5 with TRBJ2-5, with TRBD1 matching 7 bases. There are 13 residues in the CDR3. From germline, CDR1 is MNHEY and CDR2 SVGAGI. V lost 4 bases, J lost 2 bases, and 1 base stayed unmatched. CDR3 nucleotides: TGTGCCAGCAGTTGGACAGGACAAGAGACCCAGTACTTC. Its translation is CASSWTGQETQYF.

This sequence joins TRBV18 and TRBJ1-6; D might be TRBD1 (6 bases). The CDR3 consists of 16 residues. Germline lookup yields CDR1 KGHSH and CDR2 LQKENI. The V and J ends lost 3 bases and 5 bases respectively, with 14 bases between them. The DNA for the CDR3 is TGTGCCAGCTCACCCCCCGGGGGCCAGAATAATTCACCCCTCCACTTT. It is translated as CASSPPGGQNNSPLHF.

The rearrangement uses TRBV5-4 and TRBJ2-7; 8 bases map to TRBD1. The CDR3 length is 16 residues. The germline V gene encodes CDR1 SGHNT and CDR2 YYREEE (reference sequence). The V and J ends lost 4 bases and 1 base, in that order; junction bases with no gene match: 10. Written as DNA, the CDR3 is TGTGCCAGCAGCCCCGGCCCAGGGGGCTTATCCTACGAGCAGTACTTC. It encodes CASSPGPGGLSYEQYF.